This T cell receptor beta chain was found in a study of blood T cell repertoires in COVID-19 (dated by TCRdb to about 2020). In the study overall: Samples from collaborators originated in the United States, Italy and Spain and spanned both the acute and convalescent phases of COVID-19. The material from the prospective study consisted of cDNA or gDNA derived from T cells, B-cell-depleted T cells, or PBMCs. Subjects who had been exposed to COVID-19, were actively infected with it, or had recovered from it provided the deeply sampled blood TCRbeta repertoires that made up the dataset. The repertoires were released in a freely available public database meant as a resource for research on the immune response to SARS-CoV-2. Samples were obtained from the ongoing ImmuneRACE study (first 160 participants) and from 950 to 1,500 subjects provided by 6 global collaborators. Nearly every sample came with metadata listing a de-identified subject ID, COVID-19 status, age in years and sex. Where HLA class I and class II types were available, the types were taken from metadata supplied by the sample provider, not from assay-based typing.

General conclusions and limits of the study: The amount of clinical and demographic metadata varied by source and participant and was provided uncurated.

Taken from the germline V gene, the CDR1 and CDR2 loops are MNHEY and SVGAGI. V is clipped by 2 bases and J by 4 bases, and the sequence between their germline boundaries is 6 bases long. Inclusive of the bounding cysteine and phenylalanine, the CDR3 is 13 residues long. The retained sequence is limited to the CDR3, 39 bases, with the frame set at the first base. Comments on this clone: Its antigen has not been determined. No base-level quality is on record; no much larger clone is a single base apart.

TCRbeta CDR3 regions were amplified from genomic DNA using the immunoSEQ Assay, a bias-controlled multiplex PCR. The original methods were these. The number of nucleated cells in each sample was estimated from the amplification of reference gene primers within the assay. Sequence reads were collapsed and filtered to measure the absolute abundance of every unique TCRbeta CDR3 rearrangement. Productive Simpson clonality was computed per sample as the square root of Simpson's diversity index over productive rearrangements. The clones in this table, taken by TCRdb from immuneACCESS, are in-frame only. Not every clone is retained; where verified, under half of the shortfall comes from an unresolved V gene, and the cause of the rest is unknown. V and J calls and clone size are as listed in that table; D and trimming were resolved from the DNA. The sample contains about 140,000 clones, 84% of them found a single time. The ten largest clones represent 5.5% of the sample.

Participants in the prospective study were enrolled through a virtual design, were aged roughly 18 to 100 years, and lived in 24 United States geographic areas. Cohort assignment in the prospective study relied on participant-reported clinical history from a screening survey and a study questionnaire. Mobile phlebotomists in the prospective study collected whole blood, serum and a nasopharyngeal or oropharyngeal swab from every participant. Over a roughly two-month period, participants in the prospective study had the option of providing additional blood draws and questionnaires. Blood samples from the prospective study were shipped frozen or at room temperature prior to DNA extraction.

Sample: PBMCs or T cells enriched from blood (not recorded which). This sequence uses TRBV6-5 and TRBJ1-5; the D region possibly corresponds to TRBD1 (5 bases align). This clonotype was obtained from a man aged 40-50 years with acute COVID-19. The CDR3 region reads CASSYDRNQPQHF. The DNA sequence is given as TGTGCCAGCAGTTACGACAGAAATCAGCCCCAGCATTTT.